The 26 T cell receptor beta chains below were found in one sample sequenced in a study of blood T cell repertoires in COVID-19. Assay: immunoSEQ multiplex PCR; the TCRdb copy retains only in-frame clones and omits some. The table includes more than 85,000 clones, roughly nine tenths detected once. Sample: peripheral blood. The receptors stem from a man aged 45 to 65 with active COVID-19.

This clone was seen a few times. The chain links TRBV7-9 to TRBJ2-3; 9 positions agree with TRBD1. The V segment lost 5 bases and the J segment 1 base; nucleotides outside the gene matches: 7. Germline-derived CDR1 and CDR2 are SEHNR and FQNEAQ (reference sequence). The CDR3 covers 16 residues. In DNA form, the CDR3 reads TGTGCCAGCAGCCCAACAGGGGGCTTGGGCACAGATACGCAGTATTTT. Encoded protein: CASSPTGGLGTDTQYF.

The V call is TRBV4-2, the J call TRBJ2-2, with a possible D match to TRBD2 (7 bases). The CDR3 sequence is 15 residues long. CDR1 is LGHNA, CDR2 YNFKEQ, per germline. V lost 8 bases to trimming and J lost 7 bases, with 20 bases between them. CDR3 sequence reads: CASGLGGGAHGELFF. The CDR3 bases are TGTGCCAGCGGCCTCGGAGGGGGGGCCCACGGGGAGCTGTTTTTT.

The V and J genes are TRBV5-6 and TRBJ2-7; D might be TRBD2 (6 bases). V lost 2 bases to trimming and J lost 4 bases, with 22 bases between them. CDR1 is SGHDT, CDR2 YYEEEE, per germline. This CDR3 has 17 amino acids. The CDR3 region is CASSLSWPGGHMYEQYF. DNA of the CDR3: TGTGCCAGCAGCTTAAGTTGGCCCGGGGGTCATATGTACGAGCAGTACTTC.

The rearrangement links TRBV6-5 to TRBJ2-5; 9 nucleotides match TRBD2. The germline gives CDR1 MNHEY, CDR2 SVGAGI. The V and J ends lost 7 bases and 7 bases, in that order; junction bases with no gene match: 13. The CDR3 totals 15 residues. CDR3: CASNGGGGPSGTQYF. As DNA, the CDR3 is TGTGCCAGCAACGGCGGGGGGGGACCGTCGGGGACCCAGTACTTC.

This chain connects TRBV3-1 (or the pseudogene TRBV3-2) to TRBJ2-5; 8 nucleotides line up with TRBD2. Per germline, CDR1 LGHDT and CDR2 YNNKEL (reference sequence). The CDR3 contains 17 residues. Trimming removed 0 bases from V and 4 bases from J; junction bases left unmatched: 10. The CDR3, as DNA: TGTGCCAGCAGCCAAGATTGGACGGGGGGGCCCGGAGAGACCCAGTACTTC. Its translation is CASSQDWTGGPGETQYF.

The chain joins TRBV5-4 to TRBJ1-2; possibly TRBD1 for D (6 bases). V was pared by 3 bases and J by 0 bases, with 12 bases between. This CDR3 comprises 15 residues. Germline CDR1 SGHNT, CDR2 YYREEE (reference sequence). The CDR3 sequence is CASSSQGSANYGYTF. CDR3 sequence (DNA): TGTGCCAGCAGCTCACAGGGTTCAGCTAACTATGGCTACACCTTC.

This clone was found once. V usage is TRBV6-2 or TRBV6-3 and J usage is TRBJ1-2; 7 bases fit TRBD1. V was clipped by 6 bases and J by 3 bases; unmatched bases: 16. Germline loops: CDR1 MNHEY, CDR2 SVGEGT. CDR3 size: 17 residues. The DNA of the CDR3 is TGTGCCAGCAGCAAACCCGATCCTCGACAGGGTGACTATGGCTACACCTTC. It codes for CASSKPDPRQGDYGYTF.

The rearrangement uses TRBV5-1 and TRBJ1-1; D might be TRBD1 (5 bases). Trimming stripped 1 base from V and 1 base from J, with 14 bases between. The CDR3 sequence is 16 residues long. From germline, CDR1 is SGHRS and CDR2 YFSETQ. CDR3 DNA: TGCGCCAGCAGCTTGATACCTGTCGGACAGAACACTGAAGCTTTCTTT. Amino acids: CASSLIPVGQNTEAFF.

The chain recombines TRBV7-2 with TRBJ2-1; 10 bases match TRBD1. The V segment lost 1 base and the J segment 3 bases; nucleotides outside the gene matches: 3. CDR3 length: 16 amino acids. Germline CDR1 and CDR2: SGHTA and FQGNSA. Here the CDR3 DNA reads TGTGCCAGCAGCTTAGGGGGACAGGGGTTCTACAATGAGCAGTTCTTC. This codes for CASSLGGQGFYNEQFF.

The chain joins TRBV7-8 to TRBJ2-3, with D possibly matching TRBD2 (5 bases). The CDR3 contains 13 residues. CDR1 is SGHVS and CDR2 is FQNEAQ in the germline V gene. Trimming removed 8 bases from V and 5 bases from J, with 14 bases in between. In nucleotides, the CDR3 is TGTGCCAGCGGGAGAGCCCCAAAAGATACGCAGTATTTT. It is translated as CASGRAPKDTQYF.

This clone was counted at least ten times. V and J are TRBV7-4 and TRBJ2-3, with 9 bases fitting TRBD2. This CDR3 has 18 amino acids. With 6 bases clipped from V and 2 bases from J, the junction kept 15 bases outside the gene matches. CDR1 is SGHVT and CDR2 is SQSDAQ in the germline V gene. Here the CDR3 reads CASSREEQRGAPTDTQYF. CDR3 nucleotides: TGTGCCAGCAGTCGCGAGGAACAGCGGGGGGCCCCCACAGATACGCAGTATTTT.

The chain carries TRBV7-2 and TRBJ1-5; a possible D gene is TRBD1 (6 bases). The CDR3 is 14 residues long. Germline CDR1 is SGHTA and CDR2 is FQGNSA. Trimming took off 4 bases at V and 3 bases at J, with 10 bases between the two ends. The CDR3 loop is CASSSGVFNQPQHF. In DNA form, the CDR3 reads TGTGCCAGCAGCTCAGGGGTCTTCAATCAGCCCCAGCATTTT. The full variable domain, its missing parts supplied by reference TRBV7-2 and TRBJ1-5, is GAGVSQSPSNKVTEKGKDVELRCDPISGHTALYWYRQSLGQGLEFLIYFQGNSAPDKSGLPSDRFSAERTGGSVSTLTIQRTQQEDSAVYLCASSSGVFNQPQHFGDGTRLSIL.

The rearrangement uses TRBV5-1 and TRBJ2-1, with 9 bases that match TRBD2. Trimming at V came to 4 bases and at J to 7 bases, leaving 12 bases not matched to a gene. The CDR3 is 16 residues long. In germline, CDR1 is SGHRS, CDR2 YFSETQ. The DNA for the CDR3 is TGCGCCAGCAGCGGAACGACTAGCGGACTAAGGAATGAGCAGTTCTTC. Amino acid sequence: CASSGTTSGLRNEQFF.

The chain has TRBV2 and TRBJ2-5; no clear D. The V end lost 8 bases, the J end lost 5 bases, and 3 bases lay between the germline ends. The CDR3 contains 9 residues. Germline V gene lookup returns CDR1 SNHLY and CDR2 FYNNEI. CDR3 protein: CASGETQYF. Written as DNA, the CDR3 is TGTGCCAGCGGCGAGACCCAGTACTTC.

The V call is TRBV19, the J call TRBJ1-2; no definite D call. CDR1 LNHDA and CDR2 SQIVND come from the germline V gene (reference sequence). The CDR3 contains 13 residues. With 10 bases removed from V and 0 bases from J, the gap between germline ends came to 12 bases. CDR3 in DNA: TGTGCCACCAACTACGGTCCTAACTATGGCTACACCTTC. Residues: CATNYGPNYGYTF.

The chain employs TRBV19 and TRBJ1-3; no firm D call. The germline V and J ends were trimmed by 7 bases and 3 bases, with 19 bases remaining between them. The V gene's germline CDR1 is LNHDA and CDR2 SQIVND (reference sequence). The CDR3 sequence is 16 residues long. DNA of the CDR3: TGTGCCAGTACCCTCTCCCCCCGGGGAATTGGAAACACCATATATTTT. Protein sequence: CASTLSPRGIGNTIYF.

The chain combines TRBV5-4 with TRBJ2-1, with D possibly matching TRBD2 (5 bases). V was trimmed by 4 bases and J by 0 bases, leaving 11 bases between them. This CDR3 has 15 residues. CDR1 SGHNT and CDR2 YYREEE come from the germline V gene (reference sequence). CDR3 sequence: CASSRTPSSYNEQFF. CDR3 nucleotide sequence: TGTGCCAGCAGCAGGACTCCAAGCTCCTACAATGAGCAGTTCTTC.

V is TRBV29-1 and J is TRBJ1-2; a weak D match, TRBD1 (6 bases). Germline V gene sequence: CDR1 SQVTM, CDR2 ANQGSEA. V dropped 5 bases and J dropped 4 bases, with 14 bases sitting between them. The CDR3 extends over 13 amino acids. The CDR3 DNA reads TGCAGCGTTCTACTCCGGGGGGCCTATGGCTACACCTTC. It encodes CSVLLRGAYGYTF.

The CDR3 loop is CASSEGTATNEKLFF. CDR3 DNA: TGTGCCAGCTCAGAGGGGACAGCAACTAATGAAAAACTGTTTTTT. This chain links TRBV18 with TRBJ1-4; 7 bases align to TRBD1. This CDR3 contains 15 residues. Germline V CDR1 and CDR2: KGHSH, LQKENI. Trimming cost V 5 bases and J 0 bases; bases outside gene matches: 3.

This clone showed up just a few times. The chain uses TRBV13 and TRBJ1-1; weak D call: TRBD1 (5 bases). The CDR3 is made up of 13 amino acids. Trimming cost V 1 base and J 4 bases, with 7 bases left between them. CDR1 and CDR2 from the germline V gene are PRHDT and FYEKMQ (reference sequence). The CDR3 DNA follows: TGTGCCAGCAGCTTAGTAGGGGCCACTGAAGCTTTCTTT. Amino acids: CASSLVGATEAFF. Variable domain in full (rest from reference TRBV13 and TRBJ1-1): AAGVIQSPRHLIKEKRETATLKCYPIPRHDTVYWYQQGPGQDPQFLISFYEKMQSDKGSIPDRFSAQQFSDYHSELNMSSLELGDSALYFCASSLVGATEAFFGQGTRLTVV.

The chain couples TRBV5-4 to TRBJ1-2; TRBD1 matches 12 bases. CDR1 is SGHNT, CDR2 YYREEE, per germline (reference sequence). Trimming removed 5 bases from V and 2 bases from J; junction bases left unmatched: 4. CDR3 length equals 15 residues. The CDR3 DNA reads TGTGCCAGCAGGGCCGGGACAGGGGGCAACTATGGCTACACCTTC. It translates to CASRAGTGGNYGYTF.

The chain combines TRBV7-8 with TRBJ1-2, with D possibly matching TRBD1 (5 bases). V dropped 5 bases and J dropped 6 bases, with 16 bases sitting between them. Per the germline V gene, CDR1 is SGHVS and CDR2 is FQNEAQ. The CDR3 loop spans 14 amino acids. The CDR3 reads CASSPRDRSDGYTF. CDR3 nucleotides: TGTGCCAGCAGCCCCAGGGATCGGTCGGATGGCTACACCTTC.

This chain joins TRBV10-3 and TRBJ2-7; 9 positions agree with TRBD1. Germline lookup yields CDR1 ENHRY and CDR2 SYGVKD. V dropped 11 bases and J dropped 2; count of bases not matched to a gene: 16. The CDR3 is 16 residues long. As DNA, the CDR3 is TGTGCCGCCATGGATCCCGGGACAGGGAAAACCTACGAGCAGTACTTC. Translation gives CAAMDPGTGKTYEQYF.

V is TRBV19 and J is TRBJ2-2; TRBD1 agrees at 8 bases. CDR1 is LNHDA and CDR2 is SQIVND in the germline V gene (reference sequence). The CDR3 is 14 amino acids. V lost 5 bases to trimming and J lost 5 bases; unmatched junction nucleotides: 4. DNA for the CDR3: TGTGCCAGTAGTTCGGACAGGGCTACCGGGGAGCTGTTTTTT. This sequence encodes CASSSDRATGELFF.

The chain links TRBV5-1 to TRBJ1-1; 8 positions match TRBD1. The CDR3 is 14 amino acids. The V gene end was trimmed by 2 bases and the J gene end by 3 bases; junction bases not matched to a gene: 3. Germline V gives CDR1 SGHRS, CDR2 YFSETQ. The CDR3 nucleotides are TGCGCCAGCAGCTTACAGGGGGAGCACACTGAAGCTTTCTTT. Translating gives CASSLQGEHTEAFF. The complete variable domain, with remaining parts taken from reference TRBV5-1 and TRBJ1-1, reads KAGVTQTPRYLIKTRGQQVTLSCSPISGHRSVSWYQQTPGQGLQFLFEYFSETQRNKGNFPGRFSGRQFSNSRSEMNVSTLELGDSALYLCASSLQGEHTEAFFGQGTRLTVV.

About this clone itself: The same CDR3 arises from other DNA sequences in this sample as well. The chain links TRBV9 to TRBJ2-5; 9 nucleotides line up with TRBD2. V shed 3 bases and J 3 bases; nucleotides not matched to a gene: 3. The CDR3 is 14 residues long. The germline gives CDR1 SGDLS, CDR2 YYNGEE. CDR3 amino acids: CASSGGGEEETQYF. CDR3 coding DNA: TGTGCCAGCAGCGGCGGGGGGGAGGAAGAGACCCAGTACTTC.